The present entry profiles one T cell receptor (beta chain) with its context. The sample originates from a study of blood T cell repertoires in COVID-19. Measured with immunoSEQ multiplex PCR; TCRdb has only the in-frame clones, and not every one. Among around 160,000 clones listed, over 80% were seen once. The TCR was taken from a woman in her forties or fifties who had been exposed to COVID-19. Sequences were obtained from PBMCs or T cells enriched from blood (not recorded which).

The CDR3 loop reads CASSLDGSRVAGELFF. CDR3 DNA sequence: TGTGCCAGCAGCCTCGATGGCTCCAGGGTGGCCGGGGAGCTGTTTTTT. The chain recombines TRBV7-2 with TRBJ2-2, with D perhaps matching TRBD1 (5 bases). V was shortened by 5 bases and J by 6 bases, with 19 bases between the two germline ends. CDR3 size: 16 residues. The germline V gene encodes CDR1 SGHTA and CDR2 FQGNSA.